These 27 T cell receptor beta chains were sequenced from one sample in a study of shared clonotypes between healthy human individuals. The data were produced by immunoSEQ multiplex PCR, yet TCRdb's version contains in-frame clones alone and is incomplete. Seen here are millions of clones, just over 90% observed once, and the top ten hold around 0.14%. Sequencing was performed on naive CD4+ T cells sorted from blood. Noted subset: CD45RA+ positively selected. The receptors here all came from a man in his late teens or twenties in good health.

The chain couples TRBV30 to TRBJ2-5; 11 bases agree with TRBD1. The V gene's germline CDR1 is GTSNPN and CDR2 SVGIG (reference sequence). J lost 3 bases, V lost 6 bases, and 15 bases had no gene match. CDR3 length: 17 amino acids. CDR3 in amino acids: CACELSGTGGVEETQYF. The CDR3 bases are TGTGCCTGTGAGCTTTCCGGGACAGGGGGTGTGGAAGAGACCCAGTACTTC. Complete variable domain (other parts from reference TRBV30 and TRBJ2-5): SQTIHQWPATLVQPVGSPLSLECTVEGTSNPNLYWYRQAAGRGLQLLFYSVGIGQISSEVPQNLSASRPQDRQFILSSKKLLLSDSGFYLCACELSGTGGVEETQYFGPGTRLLVL.

This clone was recorded only once. The chain employs TRBV7-9 and TRBJ2-2, with a possible D match to TRBD1 (5 bases). The germline gives CDR1 SEHNR, CDR2 FQNEAQ (reference sequence). The ends were cut back, 5 bases at V and 1 base at J, with 14 bases in the middle. The CDR3 is 16 residues long. Here the CDR3 reads CASSPYRTLNTGELFF. The CDR3 nucleotides are TGTGCCAGCAGCCCCTATCGGACACTGAACACCGGGGAGCTGTTTTTT.

The J gene is TRBJ1-1, the V gene TRBV7-9, with D tentatively TRBD1 (5 bases). The CDR3 runs 15 residues. V gave up 5 bases and J gave up 3 bases, with 16 bases separating them. Looked up from germline, CDR1 is SEHNR and CDR2 is FQNEAQ (reference sequence). The CDR3 here is CASSPSEGWYTEAFF. CDR3 nucleotides: TGTGCCAGCAGCCCCTCGGAGGGGTGGTACACTGAAGCTTTCTTT.

The J gene is TRBJ1-2, the V gene TRBV6-5, with unresolved D. The CDR3 loop spans 14 amino acids. Germline-derived CDR1 and CDR2 are MNHEY and SVGAGI. Deletions cut 8 bases from V and 3 bases from J, with 16 bases between. CDR3 residues: CASRQTFSDYGYTF. CDR3 coding DNA: TGTGCCAGCCGGCAGACTTTTAGTGACTATGGCTACACCTTC.

V gene TRBV5-4 combines with J gene TRBJ2-7; 9 bases are a match to TRBD1. The CDR3 has 15 amino acids. The V segment lost 1 base and the J segment 3 bases; nucleotides outside the gene matches: 5. CDR1 is SGHNT, CDR2 YYREEE, per germline (reference sequence). CDR3 in DNA: TGTGCCAGCAGCTTGCGCGGGACAGGGAACTACGAGCAGTACTTC. This translates into CASSLRGTGNYEQYF.

CDR3 nucleotides: TGTGCCAGCAGAGGAGGGGCCGGTCAGCCCCAGCATTTT. Translation gives CASRGGAGQPQHF. The chain carries TRBV27 and TRBJ1-5; weak D call: TRBD1 (5 bases). The CDR3 has 13 amino acids. V shed 6 bases and J shed 6 bases, with 12 bases lying between them. Germline V CDR1 and CDR2: MNHEY, SMNVEV (reference sequence).

With regard to this clone: Distinct nucleotide sequences in the sample also encode this CDR3. This sequence joins TRBV5-1 and TRBJ1-5, with D uncertain. Germline V CDR1 and CDR2: SGHRS, YFSETQ. V was pared by 0 bases and J by 1 base, with 5 bases between. The CDR3 loop spans 14 amino acids. In DNA, the CDR3 is TGCGCCAGCAGCTTGGATGGGAGCAATCAGCCCCAGCATTTT. This codes for CASSLDGSNQPQHF.

This clone was counted a single time. The chain is built from TRBV19 and TRBJ2-7; TRBD1 is a possible D gene (6 bases). Germline loops: CDR1 LNHDA, CDR2 SQIVND (reference sequence). The CDR3 is 16 amino acids. Trimming left V 4 bases short and J 0 bases short, with 16 bases between. CDR3 sequence: CASSRSDSKSSYEQYF. As DNA, the CDR3 is TGTGCCAGTAGTAGATCGGACAGCAAGAGCTCCTACGAGCAGTACTTC.

This rearrangement joins TRBV5-4 to TRBJ1-2; the D is unclear. The length of the CDR3 is 15 residues. Germline V gene data show CDR1 as SGHNT and CDR2 as YYREEE (reference sequence). V shed 1 base and J shed 8 bases, with 18 bases lying between them. The CDR3, as DNA: TGTGCCAGCAGCTTGATTAATGAACCGGGGAAGGGCTACACCTTC. This encodes CASSLINEPGKGYTF.

This clone was found once. The rearrangement uses TRBV19 and TRBJ1-2; 10 nucleotides align to TRBD1. Germline loops: CDR1 LNHDA, CDR2 SQIVND (reference sequence). With V trimmed by 6 bases and J by 3 bases, 7 bases remained unmatched. This CDR3 has 15 amino acids. As DNA, the CDR3 is TGTGCCAGTAGGGACCGGGACAGGGGAGACTATGGCTACACCTTC. This translates into CASRDRDRGDYGYTF.

This chain connects TRBV6-6 to TRBJ2-7; the D call may be TRBD1 or TRBD2 (5 bases each). The CDR3 spans 15 residues. V was clipped by 7 bases and J by 3 bases, with 19 bases between them. CDR1 MNHNY and CDR2 SVGAGI come from the germline V gene (reference sequence). The CDR3 DNA reads TGTGCCAGCACTGCCCAGGAAGGGACCAACTACGAGCAGTACTTC. Amino acid sequence: CASTAQEGTNYEQYF.

This rearrangement joins TRBV27 to TRBJ2-5, with D possibly matching TRBD2 (6 bases). The germline V gene has CDR1 MNHEY and CDR2 SMNVEV (reference sequence). This CDR3 is built from 14 residues. V lost 2 bases, J lost 5 bases, and 12 bases lay in between. The CDR3 loop is CASSLKWRAETQYF. CDR3 in DNA: TGTGCCAGCAGTTTAAAATGGAGGGCCGAGACCCAGTACTTC.

The CDR3 sequence is CASSLNFYEQYF. The CDR3 DNA is TGTGCCAGCAGTTTGAACTTTTACGAGCAGTACTTC. V is TRBV28 and J is TRBJ2-7; no clear D gene. This CDR3 contains 12 residues. Germline V gives CDR1 MDHEN, CDR2 SYDVKM. Trimming pared 3 bases from V and 4 bases from J, leaving 7 bases between.

The chain has TRBV19 and TRBJ2-2; TRBD2 matches 11 bases. There are 18 residues in the CDR3. V was pared by 7 bases and J by 4 bases, with 14 bases of the junction left unmatched. The germline V gene encodes CDR1 LNHDA and CDR2 SQIVND (reference sequence). CDR3: CASTPSYTSGGGTGELFF. The CDR3 DNA follows: TGTGCCAGTACCCCCTCCTACACTAGCGGGGGAGGCACCGGGGAGCTGTTTTTT.

This rearrangement joins TRBV5-1 to TRBJ2-7, with 9 bases that match TRBD2. Looked up from germline, CDR1 is SGHRS and CDR2 is YFSETQ. The CDR3 has 16 amino acids. V lost 1 base to trimming and J lost 2 bases; unmatched junction nucleotides: 7. In nucleotides, the CDR3 is TGCGCCAGCAGCTTGATTAGCGGGAGAGGCGCCTACGAGCAGTACTTC. Its protein product is CASSLISGRGAYEQYF.

This clone was seen once. The chain has TRBV7-2 and TRBJ1-4; D perhaps matches TRBD1 (6 bases). Trimming took off 4 bases at V and 8 bases at J, with 17 bases between the two ends. Germline V gene sequence: CDR1 SGHTA, CDR2 FQGNSA. The CDR3 extends over 15 amino acids. In nucleotides, the CDR3 is TGTGCCAGCAGCTCCGGCACGGGAAGGGGGGAAAAACTGTTTTTT. Translated: CASSSGTGRGEKLFF.

Of note for this clone: The sample has other DNA sequences that encode this CDR3 too. The rearrangement links TRBV18 to TRBJ2-7, with D hard to call. The V and J ends lost 3 bases and 2 bases respectively, with 11 bases between them. Germline CDR1 reads KGHSH; CDR2 reads LQKENI. The CDR3 consists of 14 residues. Written as DNA, the CDR3 is TGTGCCAGCTCACCCCCCGCGGCGACCTACGAGCAGTACTTC. It is translated as CASSPPAATYEQYF.

A note on this clone: The sample carries other DNA sequences with the same CDR3. This rearrangement joins TRBV5-1 to TRBJ2-2; tentative D call: TRBD2 (5 bases). Germline CDR1 is SGHRS and CDR2 is YFSETQ. The CDR3 loop spans 13 amino acids. The V end was cut by 1 base, the J end by 6 bases, with 7 bases between. CDR3 sequence (DNA): TGCGCCAGCAGCTTGATTAGCGCCGGGGAGCTGTTTTTT. It translates to CASSLISAGELFF.

This clone was found a few times. The rearrangement uses TRBV9 and TRBJ1-1, with a weak D call TRBD1 (6 bases). There are 14 residues in the CDR3. CDR1 and CDR2 (germline): SGDLS, YYNGEE. V was clipped by 6 bases and J by 3 bases, with 15 bases between them. DNA for the CDR3: TGTGCCAGCAACCCTGGGGGGGGGCACACTGAAGCTTTCTTT. This codes for CASNPGGGHTEAFF.

The chain has TRBV19 and TRBJ2-2; 7 bases are shared with TRBD1. V was clipped by 6 bases and J by 0 bases; unmatched bases: 4. The germline gives CDR1 LNHDA, CDR2 SQIVND (reference sequence). CDR3 size: 15 residues. The CDR3 bases are TGTGCCAGTAGCCAGGACAGGCCGAACACCGGGGAGCTGTTTTTT. The encoded protein is CASSQDRPNTGELFF.

The chain joins TRBV4-1 to TRBJ2-5; 10 nucleotides line up with TRBD2. The CDR3 totals 15 residues. J lost 5 bases, V lost 1 base, and 4 bases had no gene match. Germline loops: CDR1 MGHRA, CDR2 YSYEKL. CDR3 loop: CASSQGLTSGETQYF. CDR3 coding DNA: TGCGCCAGCAGCCAAGGTCTGACTAGCGGGGAGACCCAGTACTTC.

This clone was seen once. The J gene is TRBJ2-2, the V gene TRBV5-1; 12 bases line up with TRBD2. CDR3 length: 16 residues. J was trimmed by 5 bases and V by 2 bases; bases with no gene match: 4. Germline V lookup: CDR1 SGHRS, CDR2 YFSETQ. CDR3 DNA sequence: TGCGCCAGCAGCTTACGGACTAGCGGGGCGACCGGGGAGCTGTTTTTT. Amino acid sequence: CASSLRTSGATGELFF. The variable domain in full, completed from reference TRBV5-1 and TRBJ2-2, reads KAGVTQTPRYLIKTRGQQVTLSCSPISGHRSVSWYQQTPGQGLQFLFEYFSETQRNKGNFPGRFSGRQFSNSRSEMNVSTLELGDSALYLCASSLRTSGATGELFFGEGSRLTVL.

This clone came up once. The rearrangement links TRBV7-2 to TRBJ2-1; TRBD2 aligns across 7 bases. The CDR3 extends over 15 amino acids. J lost 3 bases, V lost 5 bases, and 7 bases had no gene match. CDR1 is SGHTA and CDR2 is FQGNSA in the germline V gene. This chain's CDR3 is CASSLGPGGYNEQFF. The CDR3 nucleotides are TGTGCCAGCAGCCTTGGGCCGGGGGGCTACAATGAGCAGTTCTTC.

V gene TRBV30 combines with J gene TRBJ2-3; 12 bases line up with TRBD2. Germline V gives CDR1 GTSNPN, CDR2 SVGIG (reference sequence). Germline trimming cut 2 bases from V and 2 bases from J; bases unmatched to any gene: 8. The CDR3 is 17 amino acids. CDR3: CAWSRTRTSGNTDTQYF. The CDR3 DNA reads TGTGCCTGGAGTAGAACCCGGACTAGCGGGAACACAGATACGCAGTATTTT.

The rearrangement joins TRBV6-5 to TRBJ2-7, with a tentative D call TRBD2 (5 bases). CDR1 and CDR2 (germline): MNHEY, SVGAGI. Trimming cost V 0 bases and J 3 bases, with 15 bases left between them. The CDR3 sequence is 16 residues long. The CDR3 DNA reads TGTGCCAGCAGTTACTCGCAGTTAGCGACGGGCTACGAGCAGTACTTC. This codes for CASSYSQLATGYEQYF.

The V gene is TRBV18, the J gene TRBJ2-7; D not resolved. The ends were cut back, 4 bases at V and 0 bases at J, with 10 bases in the middle. The CDR3 length is 14 residues. In germline, CDR1 is KGHSH, CDR2 LQKENI. CDR3 nucleotide sequence: TGTGCCAGCTCACGTCGGACGGACTCCTACGAGCAGTACTTC. It specifies CASSRRTDSYEQYF.

Note on this clone: Other nucleotide sequences from this sample produce the same CDR3. This rearrangement joins TRBV18 to TRBJ1-5; no reliable D call. Germline-derived CDR1 and CDR2 are KGHSH and LQKENI. This CDR3 has 14 amino acids. Trimming stripped 3 bases from V and 1 base from J, with 7 bases between. The CDR3 nucleotides are TGTGCCAGCTCACCCGCAGGCAGCAATCAGCCCCAGCATTTT. Its protein is CASSPAGSNQPQHF.